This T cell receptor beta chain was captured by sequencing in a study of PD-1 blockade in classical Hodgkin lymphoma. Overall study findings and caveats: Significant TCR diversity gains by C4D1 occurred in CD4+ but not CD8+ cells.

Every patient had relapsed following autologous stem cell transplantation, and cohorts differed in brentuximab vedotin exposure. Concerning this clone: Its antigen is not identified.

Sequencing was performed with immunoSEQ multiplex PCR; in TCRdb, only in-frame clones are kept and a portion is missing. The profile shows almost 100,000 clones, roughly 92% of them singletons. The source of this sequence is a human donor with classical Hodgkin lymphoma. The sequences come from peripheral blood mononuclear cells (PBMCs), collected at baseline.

The CDR3 DNA sequence: TGTGCCAGCTCACCGCGCGGGACCGCCGGGGGTCAGCCCCAGCATTTT. Its protein product is CASSPRGTAGGQPQHF. This chain connects TRBV18 to TRBJ1-5; maybe TRBD1 (5 bases). The V end lost 3 bases, the J end lost 6 bases, and 18 bases lay between the germline ends. CDR3 length: 16 amino acids. Germline V gene data show CDR1 as KGHSH and CDR2 as LQKENI.